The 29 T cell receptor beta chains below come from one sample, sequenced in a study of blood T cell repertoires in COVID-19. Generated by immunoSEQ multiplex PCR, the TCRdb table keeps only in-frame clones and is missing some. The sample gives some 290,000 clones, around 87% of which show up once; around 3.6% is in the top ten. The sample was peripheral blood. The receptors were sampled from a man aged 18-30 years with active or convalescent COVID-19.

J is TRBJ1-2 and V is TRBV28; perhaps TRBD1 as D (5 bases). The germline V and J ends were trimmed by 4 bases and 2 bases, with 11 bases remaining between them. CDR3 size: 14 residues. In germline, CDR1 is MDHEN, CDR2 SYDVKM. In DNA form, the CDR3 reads TGTGCCAGCAGTTCCGCCGACAGAAACTATGGCTACACCTTC. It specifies CASSSADRNYGYTF.

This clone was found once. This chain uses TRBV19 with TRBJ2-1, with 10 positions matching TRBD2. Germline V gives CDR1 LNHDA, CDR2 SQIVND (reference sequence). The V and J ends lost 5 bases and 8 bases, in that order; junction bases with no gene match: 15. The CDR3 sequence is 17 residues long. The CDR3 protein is CASSQTWASGSADEQFF. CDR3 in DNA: TGTGCCAGTAGTCAAACCTGGGCTAGCGGGAGCGCAGATGAGCAGTTCTTC.

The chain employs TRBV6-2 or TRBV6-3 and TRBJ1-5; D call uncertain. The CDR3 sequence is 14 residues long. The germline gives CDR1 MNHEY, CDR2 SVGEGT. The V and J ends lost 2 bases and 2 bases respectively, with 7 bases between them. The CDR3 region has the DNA TGTGCCAGCAGTTACGGGCAGCGCAATCAGCCCCAGCATTTT. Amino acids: CASSYGQRNQPQHF.

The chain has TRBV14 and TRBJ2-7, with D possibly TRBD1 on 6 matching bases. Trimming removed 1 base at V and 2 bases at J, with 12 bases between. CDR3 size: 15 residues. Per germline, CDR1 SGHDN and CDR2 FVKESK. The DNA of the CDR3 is TGTGCCAGCAGCCAAGCCACAGGGTCTGCCTACGAGCAGTACTTC. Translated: CASSQATGSAYEQYF.

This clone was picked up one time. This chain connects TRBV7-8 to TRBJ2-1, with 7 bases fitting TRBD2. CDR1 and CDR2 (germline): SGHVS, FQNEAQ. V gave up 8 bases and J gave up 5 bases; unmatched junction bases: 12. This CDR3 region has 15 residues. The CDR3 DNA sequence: TGTGCCAGCCGATCTCTAGCGGAGATGGACAATGAGCAGTTCTTC. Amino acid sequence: CASRSLAEMDNEQFF.

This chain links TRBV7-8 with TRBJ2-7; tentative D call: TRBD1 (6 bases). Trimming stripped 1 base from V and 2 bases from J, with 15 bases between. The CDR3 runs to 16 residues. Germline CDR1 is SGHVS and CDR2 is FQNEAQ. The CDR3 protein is CASSLGLQQGTYEQYF. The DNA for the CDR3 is TGTGCCAGCAGCTTAGGTCTACAACAGGGCACCTACGAGCAGTACTTC.

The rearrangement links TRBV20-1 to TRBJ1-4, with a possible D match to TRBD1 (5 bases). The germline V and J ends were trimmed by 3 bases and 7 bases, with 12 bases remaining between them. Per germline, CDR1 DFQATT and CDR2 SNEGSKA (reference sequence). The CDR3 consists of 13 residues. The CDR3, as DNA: TGCAGTGCTAGTGACCGTAGGGGTGAAAAACTGTTTTTT. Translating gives CSASDRRGEKLFF.

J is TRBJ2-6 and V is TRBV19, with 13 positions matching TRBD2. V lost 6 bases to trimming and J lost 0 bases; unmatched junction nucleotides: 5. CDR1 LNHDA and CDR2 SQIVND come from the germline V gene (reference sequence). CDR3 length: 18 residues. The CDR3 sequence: CASRRLAGGSSGANVLTF. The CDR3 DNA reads TGTGCCAGTAGGAGACTAGCGGGAGGCTCCTCTGGGGCCAACGTCCTGACTTTC. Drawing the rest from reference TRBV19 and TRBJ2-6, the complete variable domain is DGGITQSPKYLFRKEGQNVTLSCEQNLNHDAMYWYRQDPGQGLRLIYYSQIVNDFQKGDIAEGYSVSREKKESFPLTVTSAQKNPTAFYLCASRRLAGGSSGANVLTFGAGSRLTVL.

This CDR3 reads CASSEGTGLDNEQFF. In DNA form, the CDR3 reads TGTGCCAGCTCCGAAGGGACAGGGTTAGACAATGAGCAGTTCTTC. The chain carries TRBV6-5 and TRBJ2-1; 9 bases agree with TRBD1. Germline V gene lookup returns CDR1 MNHEY and CDR2 SVGAGI. J gave up 5 bases and V 8 bases, and 10 bases lay outside the gene matches. The CDR3 loop spans 15 amino acids.

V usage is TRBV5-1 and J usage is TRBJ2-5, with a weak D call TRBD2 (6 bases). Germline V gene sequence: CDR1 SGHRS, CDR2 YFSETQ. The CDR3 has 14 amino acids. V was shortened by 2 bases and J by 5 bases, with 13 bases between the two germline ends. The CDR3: CASSLGGARETQYF. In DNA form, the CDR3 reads TGCGCCAGCAGCTTAGGAGGGGCGAGGGAGACCCAGTACTTC. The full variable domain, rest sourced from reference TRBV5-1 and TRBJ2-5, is KAGVTQTPRYLIKTRGQQVTLSCSPISGHRSVSWYQQTPGQGLQFLFEYFSETQRNKGNFPGRFSGRQFSNSRSEMNVSTLELGDSALYLCASSLGGARETQYFGPGTRLLVL.

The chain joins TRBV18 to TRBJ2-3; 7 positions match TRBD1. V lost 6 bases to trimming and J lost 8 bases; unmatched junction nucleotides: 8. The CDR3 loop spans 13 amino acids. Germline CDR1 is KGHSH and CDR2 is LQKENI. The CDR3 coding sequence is TGTGCCAGCTCCTCTGGGGACAGACTTACGCAGTATTTT. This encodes CASSSGDRLTQYF.

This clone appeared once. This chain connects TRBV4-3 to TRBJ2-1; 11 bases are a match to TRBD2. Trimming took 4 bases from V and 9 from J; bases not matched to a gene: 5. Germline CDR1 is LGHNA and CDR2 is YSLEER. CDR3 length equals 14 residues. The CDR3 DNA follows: TGCGCCAGCAGCCCTTCTAGCGGGAGGAGTGAGCAGTTCTTC. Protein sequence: CASSPSSGRSEQFF.

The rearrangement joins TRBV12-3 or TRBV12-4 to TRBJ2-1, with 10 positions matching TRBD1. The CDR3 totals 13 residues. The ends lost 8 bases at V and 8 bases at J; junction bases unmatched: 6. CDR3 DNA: TGTGCCAGCGGGGGACAGGGGATTTATGAGCAGTTCTTC. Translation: CASGGQGIYEQFF.

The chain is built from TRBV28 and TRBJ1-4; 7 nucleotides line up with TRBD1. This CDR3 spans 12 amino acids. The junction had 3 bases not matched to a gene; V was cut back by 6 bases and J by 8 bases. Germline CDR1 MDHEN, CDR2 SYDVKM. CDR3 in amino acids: CASRGQKEKLFF. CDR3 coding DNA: TGTGCCAGCAGGGGACAGAAAGAAAAACTGTTTTTT.

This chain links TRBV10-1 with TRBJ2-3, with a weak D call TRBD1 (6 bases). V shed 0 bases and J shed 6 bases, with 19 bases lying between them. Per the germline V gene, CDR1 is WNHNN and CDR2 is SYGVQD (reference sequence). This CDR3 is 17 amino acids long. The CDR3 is CASSESGRGFSADTQYF. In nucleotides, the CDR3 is TGCGCCAGCAGTGAGTCCGGAAGGGGGTTTTCGGCTGATACGCAGTATTTT.

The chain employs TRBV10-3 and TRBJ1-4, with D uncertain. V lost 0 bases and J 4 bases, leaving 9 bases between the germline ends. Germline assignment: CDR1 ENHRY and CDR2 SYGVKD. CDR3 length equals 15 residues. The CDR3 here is CAISESTRYNEKLFF. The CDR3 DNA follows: TGTGCCATCAGTGAGTCGACACGGTATAATGAAAAACTGTTTTTT.

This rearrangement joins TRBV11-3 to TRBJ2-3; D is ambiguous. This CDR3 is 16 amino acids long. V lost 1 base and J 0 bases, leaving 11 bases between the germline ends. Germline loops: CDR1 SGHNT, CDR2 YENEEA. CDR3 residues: CASSLAQVLSTDTQYF. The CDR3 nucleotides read TGTGCCAGCAGCTTAGCCCAGGTCCTTAGCACAGATACGCAGTATTTT.

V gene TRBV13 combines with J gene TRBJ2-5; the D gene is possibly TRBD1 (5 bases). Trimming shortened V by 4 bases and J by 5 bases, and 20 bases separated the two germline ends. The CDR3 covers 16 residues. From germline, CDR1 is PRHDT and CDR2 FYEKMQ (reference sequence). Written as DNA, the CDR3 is TGTGCCAGCAGCTACAGAAGGGGTCTAACCATGGAGACCCAGTACTTC. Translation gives CASSYRRGLTMETQYF. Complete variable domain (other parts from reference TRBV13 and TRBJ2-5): AAGVIQSPRHLIKEKRETATLKCYPIPRHDTVYWYQQGPGQDPQFLISFYEKMQSDKGSIPDRFSAQQFSDYHSELNMSSLELGDSALYFCASSYRRGLTMETQYFGPGTRLLVL.

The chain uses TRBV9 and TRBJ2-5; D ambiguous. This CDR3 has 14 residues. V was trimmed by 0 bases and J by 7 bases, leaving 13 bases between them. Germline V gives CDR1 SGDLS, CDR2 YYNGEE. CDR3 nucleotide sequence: TGTGCCAGCAGCGTAGAATCCCTTTTCGGGACCCAGTACTTC. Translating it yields CASSVESLFGTQYF.

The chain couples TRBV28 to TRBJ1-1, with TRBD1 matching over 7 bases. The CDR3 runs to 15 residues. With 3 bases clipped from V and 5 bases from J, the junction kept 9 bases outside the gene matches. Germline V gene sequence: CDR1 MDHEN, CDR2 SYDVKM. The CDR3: CASSLELGQRTEAFF. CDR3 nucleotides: TGTGCCAGCAGTTTGGAATTGGGACAGCGAACTGAAGCTTTCTTT.

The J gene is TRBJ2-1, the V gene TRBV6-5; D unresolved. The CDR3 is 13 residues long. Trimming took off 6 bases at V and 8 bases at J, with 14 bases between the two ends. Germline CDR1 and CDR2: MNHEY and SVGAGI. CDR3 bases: TGTGCCAGCAGCCCCAGGTTTTGGGATGAGCAGTTCTTC. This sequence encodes CASSPRFWDEQFF.

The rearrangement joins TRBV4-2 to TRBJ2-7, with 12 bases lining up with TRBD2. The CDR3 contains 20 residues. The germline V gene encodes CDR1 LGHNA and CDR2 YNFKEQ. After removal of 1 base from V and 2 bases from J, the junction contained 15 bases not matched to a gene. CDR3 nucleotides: TGTGCCAGCAGCCAAGTTAGTCCGGAGCTAGCGGGAGGGCCGGCCTACGAGCAGTACTTC. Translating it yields CASSQVSPELAGGPAYEQYF.

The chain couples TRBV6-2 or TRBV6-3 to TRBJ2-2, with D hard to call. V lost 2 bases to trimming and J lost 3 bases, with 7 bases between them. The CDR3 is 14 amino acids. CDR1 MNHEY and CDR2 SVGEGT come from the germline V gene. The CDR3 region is CASSYGQYTGELFF. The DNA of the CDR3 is TGTGCCAGCAGTTACGGGCAATACACCGGGGAGCTGTTTTTT.

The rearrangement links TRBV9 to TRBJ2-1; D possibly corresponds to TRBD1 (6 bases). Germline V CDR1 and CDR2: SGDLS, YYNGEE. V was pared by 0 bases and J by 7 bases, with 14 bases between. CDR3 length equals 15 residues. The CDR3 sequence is CASSVVSQGGNEQFF. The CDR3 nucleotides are TGTGCCAGCAGCGTAGTATCACAGGGCGGGAATGAGCAGTTCTTC.

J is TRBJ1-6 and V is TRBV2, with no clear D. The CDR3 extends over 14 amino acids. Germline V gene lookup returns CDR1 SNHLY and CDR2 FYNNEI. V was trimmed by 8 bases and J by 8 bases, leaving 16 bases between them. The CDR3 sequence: CASSPTSRDSPLHF. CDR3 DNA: TGTGCCAGCTCTCCGACCTCGCGGGATTCACCCCTCCACTTT.

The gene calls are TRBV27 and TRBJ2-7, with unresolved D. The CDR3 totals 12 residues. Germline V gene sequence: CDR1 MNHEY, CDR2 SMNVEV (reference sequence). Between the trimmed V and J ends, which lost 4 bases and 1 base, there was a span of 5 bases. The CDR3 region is CASSSSSYEQYF. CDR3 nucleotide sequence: TGTGCCAGCAGTTCCTCGTCCTACGAGCAGTACTTC.

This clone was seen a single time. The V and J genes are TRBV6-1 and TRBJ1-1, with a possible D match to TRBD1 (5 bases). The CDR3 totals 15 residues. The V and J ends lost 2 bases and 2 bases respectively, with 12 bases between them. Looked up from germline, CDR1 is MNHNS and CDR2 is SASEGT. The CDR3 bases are TGTGCCAGCAGTGAACCCTTGACAGTTAACACTGAAGCTTTCTTT. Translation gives CASSEPLTVNTEAFF.

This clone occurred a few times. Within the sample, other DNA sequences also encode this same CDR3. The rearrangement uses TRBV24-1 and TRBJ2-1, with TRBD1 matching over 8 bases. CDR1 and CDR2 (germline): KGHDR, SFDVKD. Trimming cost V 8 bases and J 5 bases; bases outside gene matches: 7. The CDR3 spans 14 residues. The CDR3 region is CATISGTGDNEQFF. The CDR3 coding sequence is TGTGCCACCATATCCGGGACAGGCGACAATGAGCAGTTCTTC.

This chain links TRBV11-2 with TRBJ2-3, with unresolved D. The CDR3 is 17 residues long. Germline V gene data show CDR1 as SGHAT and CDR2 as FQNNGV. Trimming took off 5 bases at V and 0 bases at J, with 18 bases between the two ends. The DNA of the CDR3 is TGTGCCAGCAGCCCGATCCCCTTCTGGGCTAGCACAGATACGCAGTATTTT. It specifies CASSPIPFWASTDTQYF.